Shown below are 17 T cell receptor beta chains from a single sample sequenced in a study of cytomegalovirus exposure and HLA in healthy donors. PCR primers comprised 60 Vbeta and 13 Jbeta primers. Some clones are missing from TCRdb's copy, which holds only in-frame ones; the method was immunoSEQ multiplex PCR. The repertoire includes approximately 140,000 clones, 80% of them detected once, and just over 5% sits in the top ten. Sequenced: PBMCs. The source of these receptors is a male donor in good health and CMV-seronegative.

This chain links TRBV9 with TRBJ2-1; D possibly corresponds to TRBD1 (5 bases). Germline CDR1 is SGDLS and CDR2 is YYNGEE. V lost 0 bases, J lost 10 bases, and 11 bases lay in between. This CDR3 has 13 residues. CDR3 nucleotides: TGTGCCAGCAGCGTAGATTTTGGGGCAGAGCAGTTCTTC. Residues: CASSVDFGAEQFF.

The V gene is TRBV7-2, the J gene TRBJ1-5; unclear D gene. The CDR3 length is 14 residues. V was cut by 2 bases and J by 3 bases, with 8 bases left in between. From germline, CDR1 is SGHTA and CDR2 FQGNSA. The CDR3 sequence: CASSLFPNNQPQHF. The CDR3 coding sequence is TGTGCCAGCAGCTTATTTCCTAACAATCAGCCCCAGCATTTT.

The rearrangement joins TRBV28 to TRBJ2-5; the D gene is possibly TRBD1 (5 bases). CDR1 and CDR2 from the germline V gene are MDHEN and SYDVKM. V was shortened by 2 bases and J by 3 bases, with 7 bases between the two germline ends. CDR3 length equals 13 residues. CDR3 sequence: CASSLIGEETQYF. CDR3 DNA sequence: TGTGCCAGCAGTTTAATAGGGGAAGAGACCCAGTACTTC.

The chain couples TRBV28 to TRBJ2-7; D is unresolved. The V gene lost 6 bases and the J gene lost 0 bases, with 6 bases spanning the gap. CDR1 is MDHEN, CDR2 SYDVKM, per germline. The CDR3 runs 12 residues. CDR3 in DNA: TGTGCCAGCAGGGGCTTCTCCTACGAGCAGTACTTC. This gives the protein CASRGFSYEQYF.

In DNA form, the CDR3 reads TGTGCCAGCAGTCACCGGACAGGGTATGGTGAAAAACTGTTTTTT. This gives the protein CASSHRTGYGEKLFF. This rearrangement joins TRBV6-5 to TRBJ1-4, with TRBD1 identical over 8 bases. The CDR3 runs 15 residues. Trimming at V came to 5 bases and at J to 7 bases, leaving 9 bases not matched to a gene. From germline, CDR1 is MNHEY and CDR2 SVGAGI.

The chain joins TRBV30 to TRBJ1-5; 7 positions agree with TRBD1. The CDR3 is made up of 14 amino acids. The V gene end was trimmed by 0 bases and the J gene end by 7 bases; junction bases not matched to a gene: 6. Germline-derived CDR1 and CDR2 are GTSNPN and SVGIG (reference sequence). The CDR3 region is CAWSVGQSGQPQHF. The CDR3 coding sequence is TGTGCCTGGAGTGTGGGACAGTCGGGCCAGCCCCAGCATTTT. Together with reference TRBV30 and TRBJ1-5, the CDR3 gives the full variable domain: SQTIHQWPATLVQPVGSPLSLECTVEGTSNPNLYWYRQAAGRGLQLLFYSVGIGQISSEVPQNLSASRPQDRQFILSSKKLLLSDSGFYLCAWSVGQSGQPQHFGDGTRLSIL.

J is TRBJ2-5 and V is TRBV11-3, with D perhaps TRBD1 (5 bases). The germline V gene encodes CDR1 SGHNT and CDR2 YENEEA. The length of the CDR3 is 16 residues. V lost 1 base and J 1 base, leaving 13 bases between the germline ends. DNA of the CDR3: TGTGCCAGCAGCTTAGGGGGCCTACAATCCCAAGAGACCCAGTACTTC. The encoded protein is CASSLGGLQSQETQYF.

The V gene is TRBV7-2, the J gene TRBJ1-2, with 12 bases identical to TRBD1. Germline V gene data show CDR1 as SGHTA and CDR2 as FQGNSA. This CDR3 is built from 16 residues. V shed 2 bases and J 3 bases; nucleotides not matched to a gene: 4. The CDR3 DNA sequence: TGTGCCAGCAGCTTACGGGACAGGGGGCAGGACTATGGCTACACCTTC. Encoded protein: CASSLRDRGQDYGYTF.

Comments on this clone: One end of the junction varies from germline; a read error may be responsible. The chain's CDR3 is CASSLDRTGTVF. CDR3 sequence (DNA): TGCGCCAGCAGCTTGGATCGGACAGGCACCGTTTTT. The chain is built from TRBV5-1 and TRBJ1-3; 7 bases fit TRBD1. The CDR3 is 12 residues long. Per the germline V gene, CDR1 is SGHRS and CDR2 is YFSETQ. The variable domain in full, completed from reference TRBV5-1 and TRBJ1-3, reads KAGVTQTPRYLIKTRGQQVTLSCSPISGHRSVSWYQQTPGQGLQFLFEYFSETQRNKGNFPGRFSGRQFSNSRSEMNVSTLELGDSALYLCASSLDRTGTVFGEGSWLTVV.

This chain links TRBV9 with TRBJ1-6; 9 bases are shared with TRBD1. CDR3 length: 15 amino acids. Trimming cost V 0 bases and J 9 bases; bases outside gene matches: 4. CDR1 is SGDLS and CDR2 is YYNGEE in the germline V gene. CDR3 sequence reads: CASSVDGTGISPLHF. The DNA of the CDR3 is TGTGCCAGCAGCGTAGATGGGACAGGGATTTCACCCCTCCACTTT.

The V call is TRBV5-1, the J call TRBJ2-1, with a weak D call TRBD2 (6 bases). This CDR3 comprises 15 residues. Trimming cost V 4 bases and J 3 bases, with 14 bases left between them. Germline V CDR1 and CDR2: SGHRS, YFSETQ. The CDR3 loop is CASSRSGQVYNEQFF. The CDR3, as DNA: TGCGCCAGCAGCCGTAGCGGACAAGTCTACAATGAGCAGTTCTTC.

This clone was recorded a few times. DNA for the CDR3: TGTGCCAGCAGCTTGATGGGGGGACAGGGGTTCAATAGCAATCAGCCCCAGCATTTT. Residues: CASSLMGGQGFNSNQPQHF. V usage is TRBV5-4 and J usage is TRBJ1-5; the match to TRBD1 covers 10 bases. J gave up 0 bases and V 1 base, and 10 bases lay outside the gene matches. The germline CDR1 and CDR2 sequences are SGHNT and YYREEE (reference sequence). The CDR3 is 19 amino acids. Full variable domain (missing parts from reference TRBV5-4 and TRBJ1-5): ETGVTQSPTHLIKTRGQQVTLRCSSQSGHNTVSWYQQALGQGPQFIFQYYREEENGRGNFPPRFSGLQFPNYSSELNVNALELDDSALYLCASSLMGGQGFNSNQPQHFGDGTRLSIL.

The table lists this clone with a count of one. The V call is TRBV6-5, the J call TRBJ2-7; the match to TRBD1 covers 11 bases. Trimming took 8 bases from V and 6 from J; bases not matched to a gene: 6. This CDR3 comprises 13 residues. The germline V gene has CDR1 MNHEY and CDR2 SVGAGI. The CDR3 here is CASLGTGGREQYF. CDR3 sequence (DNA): TGTGCCAGCCTAGGGACAGGGGGGCGCGAGCAGTACTTC.

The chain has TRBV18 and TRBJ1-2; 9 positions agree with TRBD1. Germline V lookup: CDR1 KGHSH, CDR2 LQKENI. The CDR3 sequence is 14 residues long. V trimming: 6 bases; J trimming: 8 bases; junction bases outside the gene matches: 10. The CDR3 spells CASSPGQGQGGYTF. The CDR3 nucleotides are TGTGCCAGCTCTCCCGGACAGGGGCAAGGCGGCTACACCTTC.

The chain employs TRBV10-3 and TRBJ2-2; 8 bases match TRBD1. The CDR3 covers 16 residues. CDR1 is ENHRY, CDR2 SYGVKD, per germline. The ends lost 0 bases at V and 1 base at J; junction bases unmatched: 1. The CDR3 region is CAISESGQVNTGELFF. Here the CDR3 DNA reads TGTGCCATCAGTGAGTCGGGACAGGTGAACACCGGGGAGCTGTTTTTT.

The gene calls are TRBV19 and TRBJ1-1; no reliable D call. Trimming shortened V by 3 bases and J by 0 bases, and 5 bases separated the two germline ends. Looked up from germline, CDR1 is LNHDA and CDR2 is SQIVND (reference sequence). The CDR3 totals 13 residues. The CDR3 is CASSIWLNTEAFF. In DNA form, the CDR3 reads TGTGCCAGTAGTATTTGGCTGAACACTGAAGCTTTCTTT.

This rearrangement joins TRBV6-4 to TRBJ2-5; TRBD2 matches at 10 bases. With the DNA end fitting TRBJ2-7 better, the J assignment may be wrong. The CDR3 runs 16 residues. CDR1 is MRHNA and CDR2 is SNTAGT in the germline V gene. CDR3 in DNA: TGTGCCAGCAGTGACTCTACTAGCGGGGCCCCCTACGAGCAGTACTTC. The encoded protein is CASSDSTSGAPYEQYF.